The present T cell receptor beta chain was sequenced within a study of response to subunit inactivated influenza vaccine. This clonotype was recorded a few times. Antigen: not known. A single record per CDR3 protein comes from TCRdb applying MiXCR to the RT-PCR reads. The sample carries around 500,000 distinct CDR3 sequences, approximately 11% recorded once. Findings of the study overall: New T cells are recruited in small numbers by each seasonal influenza vaccination, according to the authors' suggestion.

The sequencing used PBMCs from blood, collected about 6 weeks after vaccination. The receptor's source is a man in his fifties or sixties who received an inactivated influenza vaccine.

The CDR3 loop is CASRTGNTGELFF. In nucleotides, the CDR3 is TGTGCCAGCAGGACAGGGAACACCGGGGAGCTGTTTTTT. The gene calls are TRBV6-1 and TRBJ2-2, with D possibly being TRBD1 (6 bases). Germline V gene sequence: CDR1 MNHNS, CDR2 SASEGT. CDR3 length: 13 amino acids. Trimming shortened V by 6 bases and J by 1 base, and 6 bases separated the two germline ends.